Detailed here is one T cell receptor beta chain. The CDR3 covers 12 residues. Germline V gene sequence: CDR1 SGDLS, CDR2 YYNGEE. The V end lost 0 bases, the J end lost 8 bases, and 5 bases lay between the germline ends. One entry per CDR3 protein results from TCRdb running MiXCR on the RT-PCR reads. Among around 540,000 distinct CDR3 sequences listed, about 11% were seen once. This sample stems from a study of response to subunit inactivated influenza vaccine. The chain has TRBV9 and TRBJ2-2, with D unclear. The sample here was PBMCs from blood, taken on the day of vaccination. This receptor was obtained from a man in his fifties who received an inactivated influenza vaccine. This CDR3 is CASSVVPGELFF. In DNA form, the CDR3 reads TGTGCCAGCAGCGTAGTGCCGGGGGAGCTGTTTTTT. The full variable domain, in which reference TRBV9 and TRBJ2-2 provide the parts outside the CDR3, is DSGVTQTPKHLITATGQRVTLRCSPRSGDLSVYWYQQSLDQGLQFLIQYYNGEERAKGNILERFSAQQFPDLHSELNLSSLELGDSALYFCASSVVPGELFFGEGSRLTVL.